These 2 T cell receptor beta chains share one sample of origin, sequenced in a study of CXCR3-negative and CXCR3-positive naive CD8 T cells. UMI labels and 5' RACE were used to prepare the TRB cDNA libraries. TCRdb reanalyzed the 5' RACE reads and collapses them to one entry per CDR3 protein, without DNA. This table holds around 140,000 distinct CDR3 sequences. Sequencing was done on a sample of naive CXCR3- CD8+ T cells from blood. As for subset: CD45RO-CCR7+CD27+CD95- naive CD8+ T cells lacking CXCR3 (TNR3-). The receptors here all came from a human donor in good health. Some clones in this sample may be carry-over from other donors' samples.

V is TRBV27 and J is TRBJ2-7; TCRdb lists TRBD2, though no DNA is available to test this call. The germline V gene has CDR1 MNHEY and CDR2 SMNVEV (reference sequence). This CDR3 is 16 amino acids long. CDR3 sequence reads: CASSLVSGRLEYEQYF.

The V gene is TRBV12-3 or TRBV12-4, the J gene TRBJ1-5; TCRdb proposes TRBD1, but this gene call is untestable without DNA. CDR3 length equals 15 residues. CDR3 residues: CASSQNRGADQPQHF.